These 17 T cell receptor beta chains share one sample of origin, sequenced in a study of blood T cells in healthy people across ages (dated by TCRdb to about 2015). Library generation was performed with 5' RACE. The reads were generated on an Illumina HiSeq 2500. The second PCR ran for roughly 7 to 12 cycles and used a J-beta primer mix along with a sample-barcoded 5' primer. TCRdb passed the public sequencing reads through fastp at Q25 and MiXCR, retaining productive beta sequences. Rows matching on CDR3 protein sequence are summarized as one entry with the most common DNA and genes. This sample gives approximately 800,000 distinct CDR3 sequences in total; 46% of them show up just once. In total, the top ten clones hold 18% of the sample. The sequenced material came from blood. These receptors originate from a man aged 80 or over in good health.

The chain combines TRBV6-1 with TRBJ2-7; 9 nucleotides agree with TRBD2. The CDR3 loop spans 17 amino acids. Trimming took 2 bases from V and 3 from J; bases not matched to a gene: 11. Germline loops: CDR1 MNHNS, CDR2 SASEGT. The CDR3 here is CASSEYASGKVGYEQYF. The CDR3 DNA follows: TGTGCCAGCAGTGAATACGCTAGCGGGAAAGTCGGCTACGAGCAGTACTTC.

The CDR3 coding sequence is TGCAGCGTTGAAGACAGGGGCTACGAGCAGTACTTC. It translates to CSVEDRGYEQYF. The V gene is TRBV29-1, the J gene TRBJ2-7; TRBD1 is a possible D gene (6 bases). The CDR3 covers 12 residues. V was cut by 0 bases and J by 3 bases, with 6 bases left in between. Germline assignment: CDR1 SQVTM and CDR2 ANQGSEA.

The chain couples TRBV7-9 to TRBJ1-2; possibly TRBD1 for D (5 bases). This CDR3 has 11 amino acids. Germline V gives CDR1 SEHNR, CDR2 FQNEAQ (reference sequence). V was shortened by 6 bases and J by 7 bases, with 9 bases between the two germline ends. The CDR3 reads CASRSQGGYTF. The CDR3 DNA reads as TGTGCCAGCAGATCCCAGGGTGGCTACACCTTC.

Remarks on this clonotype: A single base separates this from a much larger clone, so it may be a read error. This chain uses TRBV10-3 with TRBJ2-1, with D possibly called TRBD1 or TRBD2 (5 bases each). CDR3 length equals 15 residues. Per the germline V gene, CDR1 is ENHRY and CDR2 is SYGVKD. The germline V and J ends were trimmed by 4 bases and 13 bases, with 23 bases remaining between them. The CDR3 loop reads CAISGRTGTPEAQFF. CDR3 in DNA: TGTGCCATCAGTGGCCGGACCGGGACGCCAGAGGCCCAGTTCTTC.

The chain uses TRBV7-9 and TRBJ2-4, with a tentative D call TRBD2 (5 bases). Germline CDR1 is SEHNR and CDR2 is FQNEAQ (reference sequence). V lost 4 bases to trimming and J lost 1 base, with 14 bases between them. The CDR3 sequence is 16 residues long. CDR3 bases: TGTGCCAGCAGCTCCAGCGGTCCAATGGCCAAAAACATTCAGTACTTC. Protein: CASSSSGPMAKNIQYF.

In nucleotides, the CDR3 is TGTGCCAGCAGCAAAGACCCGGGGTCTGGTGAGCAGTACTTC. This gives the protein CASSKDPGSGEQYF. The genes are TRBV9 and TRBJ2-5, with a weak D call TRBD2 (5 bases). V was trimmed by 4 bases and J by 11 bases, leaving 21 bases between them. The CDR3 extends over 14 amino acids. The germline V gene has CDR1 SGDLS and CDR2 YYNGEE.

J is TRBJ2-6 and V is TRBV5-1; 9 bases align to TRBD1. V shed 6 bases and J 1 base; nucleotides not matched to a gene: 11. Germline V gives CDR1 SGHRS, CDR2 YFSETQ. The CDR3 is made up of 18 amino acids. The CDR3 protein is CASTERDRGLSGANVLTF. CDR3 in DNA: TGCGCCAGCACCGAAAGAGACAGGGGGTTGTCTGGGGCCAACGTCCTGACTTTC.

This clonotype showed up many times. The rearrangement joins TRBV12-3 or TRBV12-4 to TRBJ1-2; D uncertain. Between the trimmed V and J ends, which lost 2 bases and 3 bases, there was a span of 7 bases. The CDR3 is 13 residues long. The CDR3 nucleotides read TGTGCCAGCAGTTTACCGGGCGACTATGGCTACACCTTC. It is translated as CASSLPGDYGYTF.

This clonotype was detected a few times. The chain has TRBV20-1 and TRBJ2-3, with TRBD2 matching over 10 bases. CDR3 length: 14 amino acids. Germline V gene lookup returns CDR1 DFQATT and CDR2 SNEGSKA (reference sequence). Trimming removed 3 bases from V and 4 bases from J; junction bases left unmatched: 4. The CDR3 bases are TGCAGTGCTAGGCCTAGCGGGAGCGCAGATACGCAGTATTTT. Translated: CSARPSGSADTQYF.

The rearrangement links TRBV20-1 to TRBJ1-5, with 9 bases identical to TRBD1. The CDR3 covers 14 residues. The V and J ends lost 3 bases and 5 bases, in that order; junction bases with no gene match: 5. CDR1 and CDR2 (germline): DFQATT, SNEGSKA (reference sequence). CDR3 amino acids: CSARPTGGDQPQHF. The CDR3 DNA is TGCAGTGCTAGGCCGACAGGGGGAGATCAGCCCCAGCATTTT.

This clonotype was detected a few times. The chain couples TRBV4-1 to TRBJ2-6; D is unclear. V lost 0 bases, J lost 2 bases, and 5 bases lay in between. CDR1 and CDR2 (germline): MGHRA, YSYEKL. The CDR3 runs 15 residues. The DNA of the CDR3 is TGCGCCAGCAGCCAAGATCGACCTGGGGCCAACGTCCTGACTTTC. This translates into CASSQDRPGANVLTF.

The chain links TRBV5-1 to TRBJ2-5, with TRBD2 identical over 11 bases. V was clipped by 0 bases and J by 11 bases; unmatched bases: 9. This CDR3 spans 15 amino acids. The germline gives CDR1 SGHRS, CDR2 YFSETQ. The CDR3 sequence: CASSLGLAGPTRQYF. Written as DNA, the CDR3 is TGCGCCAGCAGCTTGGGACTAGCGGGACCTACGCGACAGTACTTC.

The rearrangement joins TRBV15 to TRBJ2-7; D not resolved. The CDR3 spans 15 residues. Germline CDR1 reads LNHNV; CDR2 reads YYDKDF (reference sequence). The V end was cut by 0 bases, the J end by 0 bases, with 9 bases between. CDR3 nucleotide sequence: TGTGCCACCAGCAGAGATTCCCTCGGCTCCTACGAGCAGTACTTC. The encoded protein is CATSRDSLGSYEQYF.

The chain combines TRBV7-2 with TRBJ2-3; D possibly corresponds to TRBD1 (6 bases). The length of the CDR3 is 13 residues. The germline V gene encodes CDR1 SGHTA and CDR2 FQGNSA. Deletions cut 11 bases from V and 2 bases from J, with 14 bases between. The CDR3 loop reads CAEEDRNTDTQYF. The DNA of the CDR3 is TGTGCCGAAGAGGACAGAAACACAGATACGCAGTATTTT.

This clonotype was counted a few times. V gene TRBV14 combines with J gene TRBJ1-2; unclear D gene. This CDR3 is built from 11 residues. Per germline, CDR1 SGHDN and CDR2 FVKESK. V lost 0 bases, J lost 7 bases, and 3 bases lay in between. This CDR3 is CASSQEGGYTF. In DNA, the CDR3 is TGTGCCAGCAGCCAAGAGGGTGGCTACACCTTC.

The rearrangement joins TRBV29-1 to TRBJ2-3; perhaps TRBD2 as D (5 bases). Germline V gene data show CDR1 as SQVTM and CDR2 as ANQGSEA. Trimming cost V 5 bases and J 0 bases, with 18 bases left between them. The CDR3 length is 16 residues. CDR3 sequence (DNA): TGCAGCGTTAATGGGCAGTCGAGGACTAGCACAGATACGCAGTATTTT. It is translated as CSVNGQSRTSTDTQYF.

This clonotype was observed a few times. V gene TRBV4-3 combines with J gene TRBJ2-1; D may be TRBD1 or TRBD2 (5 bases each). The length of the CDR3 is 14 residues. The germline V gene encodes CDR1 LGHNA and CDR2 YSLEER. V was shortened by 3 bases and J by 3 bases, with 9 bases between the two germline ends. DNA of the CDR3: TGCGCCAGCAGCCAGGGGACGGTCTACAATGAGCAGTTCTTC. It encodes CASSQGTVYNEQFF.